The rows below give T cell receptor beta chains drawn from one sample of a study of blood T cells in healthy people across ages. TCRdb redid the calling of the 5' RACE reads with MiXCR, one entry per CDR3 protein. The top ten hold roughly 10% of the sample, which has around 1.5 million distinct CDR3 sequences, 30% to 35% seen once. Source material: blood. These receptor sequences come from a woman aged 30 to 39 in good health. Each CDR3 is given with its conserved first and last residue. The order of the fields is clone size, D gene, V gene, J gene, CDR3 DNA, CDR3 protein. D genes are given only for firm matches. The listing skips clone size in some rows; elsewhere it reads once, few, many or a size class.

clone size: few
D gene: NA
V gene: TRBV5-6
J gene: TRBJ1-1
CDR3 DNA: TGTGCCAGCAGCCGGGGCTCAACTATGAACACTGAAGCTTTCTTT
CDR3 protein: CASSRGSTMNTEAFF

clone size: NA
D gene: NA
V gene: TRBV20-1
J gene: TRBJ1-1
CDR3 DNA: TGCAGTGCCCCGGCCTTGAATTGGGCTGAAGCTTTCTTT
CDR3 protein: CSAPALNWAEAFF

clone size: NA
D gene: NA
V gene: TRBV27
J gene: TRBJ2-1
CDR3 DNA: TGTGCCAGCAGTTTATCCACTAGTCCCTACAATGAGCAGTTCTTC
CDR3 protein: CASSLSTSPYNEQFF

clone size: few
D gene: NA
V gene: TRBV29-1
J gene: TRBJ1-1
CDR3 DNA: TGCAGCGTGGGGTTATCGAACACTGAAGCTTTCTTT
CDR3 protein: CSVGLSNTEAFF

clone size: NA
D gene: NA
V gene: TRBV12-3/TRBV12-4
J gene: TRBJ1-1
CDR3 DNA: TGTGCCAGCGGTGTCGGTCCTTCTGAAGCTTTCTTT
CDR3 protein: CASGVGPSEAFF

clone size: few
D gene: TRBD2
V gene: TRBV5-1
J gene: TRBJ2-3
CDR3 DNA: TGCGCCAGCAGCTTGGATCCGCTAGCGGGGGGCACAGATACGCAGTATTTT
CDR3 protein: CASSLDPLAGGTDTQYF

clone size: NA
D gene: NA
V gene: TRBV28
J gene: TRBJ2-3
CDR3 DNA: TGTGCCAGCAGTTCCGGGGGGTGGACAGATACGCGGTATTTT
CDR3 protein: CASSSGGWTDTRYF

clone size: few
D gene: NA
V gene: TRBV20-1
J gene: TRBJ1-4
CDR3 DNA: TGCAGTGCTAGAGACCGACAGGTTAATGAAAAACTGTTTTTT
CDR3 protein: CSARDRQVNEKLFF

clone size: once
D gene: TRBD1
V gene: TRBV20-1
J gene: TRBJ1-2
CDR3 DNA: TGCAGTGCTATGACAGGGGCCTTAGCTAACTATGGCTACACCTTC
CDR3 protein: CSAMTGALANYGYTF

clone size: NA
D gene: NA
V gene: TRBV29-1
J gene: TRBJ1-2
CDR3 DNA: TGCAGCGTTCTGAATGGCGTGGGGGATGGCTACACCTTC
CDR3 protein: CSVLNGVGDGYTF

clone size: many
D gene: NA
V gene: TRBV7-9
J gene: TRBJ2-1
CDR3 DNA: TGTGCCAGCAGCTTAAGCCTAGGGGCCAATGAGCAGTTCTTC
CDR3 protein: CASSLSLGANEQFF

clone size: NA
D gene: TRBD2
V gene: TRBV11-2
J gene: TRBJ2-3
CDR3 DNA: TGTGCCAGCAGCTTAGGCTGGCGGGAGTACACAGATACGCAGTATTTT
CDR3 protein: CASSLGWREYTDTQYF

clone size: NA
D gene: NA
V gene: TRBV30
J gene: TRBJ2-7
CDR3 DNA: TGTGCCTGGGCCCGATGGCGGGGCAAAAACTACGAGCAGTACTTC
CDR3 protein: CAWARWRGKNYEQYF